This T cell receptor (beta chain) was retrieved from a study of cytomegalovirus exposure and HLA in healthy donors. Some clones are missing from TCRdb's copy, which holds only in-frame ones; the method was immunoSEQ multiplex PCR. This table has 200,000 or so clones, about four fifths appearing once. Trimming took off 6 bases at V and 5 bases at J, with 16 bases between the two ends. The CDR3 is made up of 14 amino acids. The V gene's germline CDR1 is SQVTM and CDR2 ANQGSEA. The sequenced sample consisted of PBMCs. This chain joins TRBV29-1 and TRBJ2-2, with a possible D match to TRBD2 (6 bases). The sequence derives from a man aged 18 to 29 in good health and CMV-seropositive. CDR3 sequence reads: CSVLRRRGTGELFF. Written as DNA, the CDR3 is TGCAGCGTCCTAAGGCGCCGGGGGACCGGGGAGCTGTTTTTT.